The entry below describes one T cell receptor (beta chain). Sequence at one end of the junction differs from germline and may be a read error. Germline V gene sequence: CDR1 SQVTM, CDR2 ANQGSEA. This CDR3 contains 13 residues. This sample is part of a study of CD8 T cells in ankylosing spondylitis. TCRdb called the 5' RACE reads again in MiXCR, with one record for every CDR3 protein. In the table there are 100,000 to 150,000 distinct CDR3 sequences, around 9.3% of which are singletons. The receptor comes from a male donor with ankylosing spondylitis or in good health (not recorded which). Sequences were obtained from blood, either unsorted or a sorted T cell fraction (not recorded which). The rearrangement links TRBV29-1 to TRBJ1-2, with no clear D. The CDR3 DNA reads as TGCAGCGCTGAAGAAGGACCCTGGGATGGCTACACCTTC. Translated: CSAEEGPWDGYTF.